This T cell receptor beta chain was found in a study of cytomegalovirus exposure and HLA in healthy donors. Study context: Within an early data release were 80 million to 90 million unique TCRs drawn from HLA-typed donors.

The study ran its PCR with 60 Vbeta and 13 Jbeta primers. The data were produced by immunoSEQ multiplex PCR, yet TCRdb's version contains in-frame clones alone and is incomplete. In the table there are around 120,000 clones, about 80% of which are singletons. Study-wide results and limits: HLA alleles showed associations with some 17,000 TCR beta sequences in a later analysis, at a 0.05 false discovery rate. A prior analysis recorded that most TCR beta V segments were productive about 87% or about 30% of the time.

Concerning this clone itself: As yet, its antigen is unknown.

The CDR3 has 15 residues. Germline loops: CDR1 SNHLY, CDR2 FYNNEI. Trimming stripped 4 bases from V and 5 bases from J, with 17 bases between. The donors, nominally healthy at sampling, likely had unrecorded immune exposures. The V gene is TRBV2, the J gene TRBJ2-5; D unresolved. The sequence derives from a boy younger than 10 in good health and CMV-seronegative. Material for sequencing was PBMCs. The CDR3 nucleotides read TGTGCCAGCAGTGGGGCGCAACTCTTTGGGGAGACCCAGTACTTC. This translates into CASSGAQLFGETQYF. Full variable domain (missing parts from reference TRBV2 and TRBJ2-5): EPEVTQTPSHQVTQMGQEVILRCVPISNHLYFYWYRQILGQKVEFLVSFYNNEISEKSEIFDDQFSVERPDGSNFTLKIRSTKLEDSAMYFCASSGAQLFGETQYFGPGTRLLVL.